This TCR beta chain was profiled in a study of T cells in Graves' hyperthyroidism and ophthalmopathy. RNA transcripts provided the source from which TCR beta CDR3 regions were amplified. A set of HTBI primers served as the primers for a first-round RT-PCR of the TCR CDR3. TCRdb passed the multiplex PCR reads through MiXCR, listing each CDR3 protein once. The sample has about 350,000 distinct CDR3 sequences; 15% to 20% are singletons. Only a few counts were recorded for this clonotype. This CDR3 has 15 residues. Trimming at V came to 3 bases and at J to 6 bases, leaving 10 bases not matched to a gene. The sequencing sample was made of blood. The TCR sequence derives from a woman aged 40-49 years with Graves' ophthalmopathy. The chain links TRBV12-3 or TRBV12-4 to TRBJ2-5; 7 bases fit TRBD1. CDR3 region: CASSFGEGGKKTQYF. CDR3 DNA: TGTGCCAGCAGTTTCGGGGAAGGGGGCAAGAAGACCCAGTACTTC.